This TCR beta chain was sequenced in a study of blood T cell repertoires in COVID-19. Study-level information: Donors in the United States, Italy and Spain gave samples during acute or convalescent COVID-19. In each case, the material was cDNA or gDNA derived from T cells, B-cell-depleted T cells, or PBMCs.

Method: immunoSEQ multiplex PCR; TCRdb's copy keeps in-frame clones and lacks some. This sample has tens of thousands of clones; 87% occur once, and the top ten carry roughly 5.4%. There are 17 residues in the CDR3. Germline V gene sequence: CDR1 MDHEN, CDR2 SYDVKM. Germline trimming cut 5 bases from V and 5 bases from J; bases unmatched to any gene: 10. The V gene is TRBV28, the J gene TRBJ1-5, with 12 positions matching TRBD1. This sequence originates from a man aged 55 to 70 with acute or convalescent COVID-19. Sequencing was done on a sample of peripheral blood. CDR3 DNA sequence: TGTGCCAGCAGTCCTTCCCCGGGACAGGGGGCTCATCAGCCCCAGCATTTT. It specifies CASSPSPGQGAHQPQHF.